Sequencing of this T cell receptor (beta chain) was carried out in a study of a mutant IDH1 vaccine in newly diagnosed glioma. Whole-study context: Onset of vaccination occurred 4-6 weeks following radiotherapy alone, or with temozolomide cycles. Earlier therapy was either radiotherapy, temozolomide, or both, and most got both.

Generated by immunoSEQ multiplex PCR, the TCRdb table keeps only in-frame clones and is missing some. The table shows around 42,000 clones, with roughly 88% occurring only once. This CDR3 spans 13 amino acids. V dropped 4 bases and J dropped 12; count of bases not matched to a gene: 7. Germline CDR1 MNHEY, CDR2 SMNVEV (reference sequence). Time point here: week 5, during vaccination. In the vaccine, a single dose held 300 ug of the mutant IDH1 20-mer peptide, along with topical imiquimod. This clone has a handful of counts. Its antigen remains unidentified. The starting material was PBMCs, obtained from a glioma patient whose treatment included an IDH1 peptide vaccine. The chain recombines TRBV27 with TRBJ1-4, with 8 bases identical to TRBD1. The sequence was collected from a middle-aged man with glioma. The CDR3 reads CASSSDRAVELFF. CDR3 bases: TGTGCCAGCAGTTCGGACAGGGCCGTCGAACTGTTTTTT. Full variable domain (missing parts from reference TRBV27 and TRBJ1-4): EAQVTQNPRYLITVTGKKLTVTCSQNMNHEYMSWYRQDPGLGLRQIYYSMNVEVTDKGDVPEGYKVSRKEKRNFPLILESPSPNQTSLYFCASSSDRAVELFFGSGTQLSVL.